This TCR beta chain is drawn from a study of blood T cells in healthy people across ages. As regards this clonotype: Its target is not known.

Sample-barcoded 5' priming and a J-beta primer mix drove a second PCR of about 6 to 12 cycles. TCRdb re-called the 5' RACE reads with MiXCR, one entry per CDR3 protein. The profile covers some 1,500,000 distinct CDR3 sequences, with 35% to 45% appearing a single time and under 5% taken by the ten largest. With 1 base clipped from V and 1 base from J, the junction kept 6 bases outside the gene matches. The CDR3 spans 17 residues. Germline CDR1 and CDR2: MGHRA and YSYEKL. Study results and limitations: Diversity was higher, and naive CD4+ cells more numerous, in long-lived donors than in aged donors.

Sequencing used blood. The chain combines TRBV4-1 with TRBJ1-5; 8 bases line up with TRBD1. This clonotype was sampled from a woman between 18 and 30 years old in good health. Written as DNA, the CDR3 is TGCGCCAGCAGCCAAGGTGGCAGGGGGCCCAGCAATCAGCCCCAGCATTTT. Its translation is CASSQGGRGPSNQPQHF.